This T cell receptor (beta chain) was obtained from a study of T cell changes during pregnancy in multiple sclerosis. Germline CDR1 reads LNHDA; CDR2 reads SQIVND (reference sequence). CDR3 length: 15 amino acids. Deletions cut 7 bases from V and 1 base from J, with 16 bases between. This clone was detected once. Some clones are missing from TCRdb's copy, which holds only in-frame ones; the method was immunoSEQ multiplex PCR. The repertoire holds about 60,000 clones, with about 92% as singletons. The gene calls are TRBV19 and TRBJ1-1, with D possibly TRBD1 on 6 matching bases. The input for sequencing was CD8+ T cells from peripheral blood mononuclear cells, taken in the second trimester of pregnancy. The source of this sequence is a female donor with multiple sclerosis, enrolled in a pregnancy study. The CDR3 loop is CASTHPRGGNTEAFF. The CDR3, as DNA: TGTGCCAGTACTCACCCCAGAGGGGGGAACACTGAAGCTTTCTTT.